This TCR beta chain came from a study of Ad26.COV2.S vaccination and SARS-CoV-2 variants. A remark on this clone: The antigen is not known.

The assay was immunoSEQ multiplex PCR, and TCRdb's table has in-frame clones only and misses some. The sample carries 450,000 to 550,000 clones, 89% recorded once. CDR1 is SEHNR and CDR2 is FQNEAQ in the germline V gene (reference sequence). After removal of 5 bases from V and 7 bases from J, the junction contained 6 bases not matched to a gene. The CDR3 is 16 amino acids. Stated treatment: about 20 received Ad26.COV2.S at low or high dose, single or two shots; several received placebo; per-sample allocation not given. Vaccine and placebo recipients were sampled on day 63 after the first injection. Spike of the Wuhan-strain SARS-CoV-2 was expressed by an Ad26 vector, which formed the vaccine. Study results and caveats: Whether participants received vaccine or placebo, their non-spike TCR breadth was similar. CD8+ and CD4+ T cells specific for spike reportedly responded with substantial breadth after vaccination.

The sample was peripheral blood, taken in a trial of Ad26.COV2.S vaccine versus placebo. This TCR was sampled from a person aged 18-60 years who received the Ad26.COV2.S COVID-19 vaccine or a placebo. The chain carries TRBV7-9 and TRBJ2-2, with TRBD2 identical over 14 bases. The CDR3 protein is CASSASGLAGVGELFF. The CDR3 nucleotides read TGTGCCAGCAGCGCATCGGGACTAGCGGGAGTCGGGGAGCTGTTTTTT.